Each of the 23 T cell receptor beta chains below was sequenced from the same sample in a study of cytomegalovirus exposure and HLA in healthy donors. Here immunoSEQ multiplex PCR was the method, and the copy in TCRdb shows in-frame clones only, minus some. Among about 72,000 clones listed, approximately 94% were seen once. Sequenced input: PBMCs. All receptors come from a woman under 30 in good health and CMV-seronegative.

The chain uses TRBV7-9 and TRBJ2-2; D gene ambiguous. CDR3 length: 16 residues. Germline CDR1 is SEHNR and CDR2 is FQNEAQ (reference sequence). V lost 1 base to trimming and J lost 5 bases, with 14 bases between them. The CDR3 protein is CASSLGVALVTGELFF. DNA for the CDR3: TGTGCCAGCAGCTTAGGAGTTGCGTTGGTAACCGGGGAGCTGTTTTTT.

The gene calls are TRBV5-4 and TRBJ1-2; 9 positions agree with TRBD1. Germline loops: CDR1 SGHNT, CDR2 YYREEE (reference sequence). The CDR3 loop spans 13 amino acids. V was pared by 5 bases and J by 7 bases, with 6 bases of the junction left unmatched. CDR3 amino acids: CASRGTGKGGYTF. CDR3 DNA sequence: TGTGCCAGCAGGGGGACAGGGAAAGGTGGCTACACCTTC.

This CDR3 is CASSAFNGGTPTDTQYF. The CDR3 DNA follows: TGTGCCAGCAGCGCTTTTAACGGGGGGACGCCCACAGATACGCAGTATTTT. The chain uses TRBV9 and TRBJ2-3, with TRBD2 matching over 7 bases. The CDR3 has 17 amino acids. V trimming: 3 bases; J trimming: 2 bases; junction bases outside the gene matches: 12. Germline lookup yields CDR1 SGDLS and CDR2 YYNGEE.

CDR3 DNA: TGTGCCAGCAGCTTACAGCCAGCACGACTAGCGGGAAGCACAGATACGCAGTATTTT. This encodes CASSLQPARLAGSTDTQYF. The rearrangement uses TRBV7-2 and TRBJ2-3; 11 nucleotides agree with TRBD2. Germline CDR1 SGHTA, CDR2 FQGNSA. The V segment lost 2 bases and the J segment 0 bases; nucleotides outside the gene matches: 10. The CDR3 has 19 amino acids.

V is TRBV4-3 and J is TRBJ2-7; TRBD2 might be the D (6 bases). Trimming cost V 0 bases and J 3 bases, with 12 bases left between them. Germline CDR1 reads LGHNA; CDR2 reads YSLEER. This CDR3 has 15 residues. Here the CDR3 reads CASSQDTRGRYEQYF. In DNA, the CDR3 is TGCGCCAGCAGCCAAGATACGCGGGGCCGCTACGAGCAGTACTTC.

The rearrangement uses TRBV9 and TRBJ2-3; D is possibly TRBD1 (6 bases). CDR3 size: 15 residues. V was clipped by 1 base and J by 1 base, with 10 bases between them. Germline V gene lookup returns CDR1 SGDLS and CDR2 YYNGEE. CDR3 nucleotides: TGTGCCAGCAGCGTACTGGGGGCTGGCACAGATACGCAGTATTTT. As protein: CASSVLGAGTDTQYF. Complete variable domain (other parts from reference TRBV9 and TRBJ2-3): DSGVTQTPKHLITATGQRVTLRCSPRSGDLSVYWYQQSLDQGLQFLIQYYNGEERAKGNILERFSAQQFPDLHSELNLSSLELGDSALYFCASSVLGAGTDTQYFGPGTRLTVL.

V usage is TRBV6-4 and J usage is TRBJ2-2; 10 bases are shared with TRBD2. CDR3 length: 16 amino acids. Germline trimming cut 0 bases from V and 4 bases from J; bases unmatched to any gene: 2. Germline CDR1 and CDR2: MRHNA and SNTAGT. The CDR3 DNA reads TGTGCCAGCAGTGACTCAGCGGGGGGGCCCACCGGGGAGCTGTTTTTT. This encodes CASSDSAGGPTGELFF.

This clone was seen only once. The CDR3 loop reads CASSLAGRGAQDGYTF. As DNA, the CDR3 is TGTGCCAGCAGCTTAGCGGGTCGGGGGGCGCAGGATGGCTACACCTTC. This rearrangement joins TRBV7-6 to TRBJ1-2, with D possibly TRBD1 on 6 matching bases. The CDR3 extends over 16 amino acids. CDR1 is SGHVS, CDR2 FNYEAQ, per germline. Trimming pared 0 bases from V and 6 bases from J, leaving 17 bases between.

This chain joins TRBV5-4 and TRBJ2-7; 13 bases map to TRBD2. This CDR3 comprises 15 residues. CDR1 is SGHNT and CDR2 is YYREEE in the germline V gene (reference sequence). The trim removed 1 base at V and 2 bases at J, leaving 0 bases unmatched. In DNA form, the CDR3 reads TGTGCCAGCAGCTTGACTAGCGGGGGGGCCTACGAGCAGTACTTC. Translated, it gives CASSLTSGGAYEQYF.

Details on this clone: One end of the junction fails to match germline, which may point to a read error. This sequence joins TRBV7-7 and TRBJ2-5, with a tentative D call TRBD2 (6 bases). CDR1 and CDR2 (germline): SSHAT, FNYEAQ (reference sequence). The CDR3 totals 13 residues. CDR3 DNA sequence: TGTGCTAGCAGCCGACTAGTAGTTGAGACCCAGTACTTC. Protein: CASSRLVVETQYF.

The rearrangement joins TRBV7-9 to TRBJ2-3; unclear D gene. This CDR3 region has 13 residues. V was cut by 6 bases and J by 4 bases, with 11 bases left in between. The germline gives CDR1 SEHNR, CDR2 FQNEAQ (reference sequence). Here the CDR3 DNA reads TGTGCCAGCAGAAGCTTAGTTTCAGATACGCAGTATTTT. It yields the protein CASRSLVSDTQYF.

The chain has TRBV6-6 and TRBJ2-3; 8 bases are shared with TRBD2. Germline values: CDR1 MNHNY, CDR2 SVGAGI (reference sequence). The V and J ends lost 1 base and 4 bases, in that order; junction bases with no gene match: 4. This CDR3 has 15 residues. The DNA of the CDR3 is TGTGCCAGCAGTTACTTAGCGGGGAGGGCAGATACGCAGTATTTT. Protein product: CASSYLAGRADTQYF.

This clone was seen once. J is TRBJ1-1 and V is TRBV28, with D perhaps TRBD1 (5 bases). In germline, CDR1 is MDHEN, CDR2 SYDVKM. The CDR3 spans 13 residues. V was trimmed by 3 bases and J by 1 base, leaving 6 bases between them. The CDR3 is CASSLQGNTEAFF. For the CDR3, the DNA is TGTGCCAGCAGTTTGCAGGGGAACACTGAAGCTTTCTTT.

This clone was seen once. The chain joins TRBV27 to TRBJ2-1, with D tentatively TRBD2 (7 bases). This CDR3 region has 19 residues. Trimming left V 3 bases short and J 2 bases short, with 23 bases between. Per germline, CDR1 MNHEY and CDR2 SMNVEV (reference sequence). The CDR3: CASSLGRRGGGGAYNEQFF. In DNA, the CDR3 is TGTGCCAGCAGTTTGGGACGGCGAGGGGGGGGCGGGGCCTACAATGAGCAGTTCTTC.

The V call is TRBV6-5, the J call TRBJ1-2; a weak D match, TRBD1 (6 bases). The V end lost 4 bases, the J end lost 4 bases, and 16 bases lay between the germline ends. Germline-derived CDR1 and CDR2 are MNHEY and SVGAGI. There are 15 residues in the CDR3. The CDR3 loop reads CASSSGDTDLYGYTF. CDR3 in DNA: TGTGCCAGCAGTTCTGGGGACACGGACCTCTATGGCTACACCTTC.

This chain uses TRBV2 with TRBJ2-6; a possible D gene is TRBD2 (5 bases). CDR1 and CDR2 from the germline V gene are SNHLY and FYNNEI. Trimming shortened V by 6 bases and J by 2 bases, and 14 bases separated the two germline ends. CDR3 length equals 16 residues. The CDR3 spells CASRSGKEAGANVLTF. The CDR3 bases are TGTGCCAGCAGGTCGGGGAAGGAGGCTGGGGCCAACGTCCTGACTTTC.

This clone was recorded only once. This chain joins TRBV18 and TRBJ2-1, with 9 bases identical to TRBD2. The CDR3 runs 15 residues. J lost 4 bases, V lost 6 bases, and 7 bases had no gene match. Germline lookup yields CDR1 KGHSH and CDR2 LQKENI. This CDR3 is CASSPGLALYNEQFF. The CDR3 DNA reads TGTGCCAGCTCTCCGGGACTAGCCCTATACAATGAGCAGTTCTTC.

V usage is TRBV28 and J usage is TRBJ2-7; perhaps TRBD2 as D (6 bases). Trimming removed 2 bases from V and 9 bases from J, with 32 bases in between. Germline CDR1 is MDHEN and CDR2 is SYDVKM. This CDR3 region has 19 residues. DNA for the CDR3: TGTGCCAGCAGTTTAGGTTGGAATCAGAGAGGGGCGGGGCGCCCGCGGCAGTACTTC. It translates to CASSLGWNQRGAGRPRQYF.

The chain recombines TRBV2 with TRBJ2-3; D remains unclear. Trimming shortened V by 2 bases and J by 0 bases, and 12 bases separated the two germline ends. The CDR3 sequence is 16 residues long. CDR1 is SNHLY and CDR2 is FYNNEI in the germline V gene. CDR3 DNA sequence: TGTGCCAGCAGTGAAAGTCTGGGCTCTAGCACAGATACGCAGTATTTT. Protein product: CASSESLGSSTDTQYF.

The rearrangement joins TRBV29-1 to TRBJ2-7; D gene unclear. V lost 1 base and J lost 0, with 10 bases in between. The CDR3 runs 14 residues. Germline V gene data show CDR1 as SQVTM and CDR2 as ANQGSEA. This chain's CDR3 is CSVEAPTSSYEQYF. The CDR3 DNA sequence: TGCAGCGTTGAAGCCCCGACAAGCTCCTACGAGCAGTACTTC.

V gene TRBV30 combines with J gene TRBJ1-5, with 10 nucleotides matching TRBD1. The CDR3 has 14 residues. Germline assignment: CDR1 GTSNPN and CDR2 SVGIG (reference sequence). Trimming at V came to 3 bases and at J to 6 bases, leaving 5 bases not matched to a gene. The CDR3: CAWSATGGFQPQHF. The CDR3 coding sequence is TGTGCCTGGAGCGCGACAGGGGGCTTTCAGCCCCAGCATTTT. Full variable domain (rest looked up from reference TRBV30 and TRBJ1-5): SQTIHQWPATLVQPVGSPLSLECTVEGTSNPNLYWYRQAAGRGLQLLFYSVGIGQISSEVPQNLSASRPQDRQFILSSKKLLLSDSGFYLCAWSATGGFQPQHFGDGTRLSIL.

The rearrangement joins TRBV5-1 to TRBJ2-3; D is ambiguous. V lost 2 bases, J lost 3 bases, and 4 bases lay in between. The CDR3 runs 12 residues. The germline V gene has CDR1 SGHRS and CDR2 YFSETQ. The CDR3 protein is CASSFATDTQYF. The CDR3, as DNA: TGCGCCAGCAGCTTTGCGACAGATACGCAGTATTTT.

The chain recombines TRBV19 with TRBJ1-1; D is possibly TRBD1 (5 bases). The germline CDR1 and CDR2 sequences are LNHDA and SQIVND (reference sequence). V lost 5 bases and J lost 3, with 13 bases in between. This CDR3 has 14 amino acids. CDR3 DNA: TGTGCCAGTAGTTCAAGGCAGGGATACACTGAAGCTTTCTTT. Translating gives CASSSRQGYTEAFF.